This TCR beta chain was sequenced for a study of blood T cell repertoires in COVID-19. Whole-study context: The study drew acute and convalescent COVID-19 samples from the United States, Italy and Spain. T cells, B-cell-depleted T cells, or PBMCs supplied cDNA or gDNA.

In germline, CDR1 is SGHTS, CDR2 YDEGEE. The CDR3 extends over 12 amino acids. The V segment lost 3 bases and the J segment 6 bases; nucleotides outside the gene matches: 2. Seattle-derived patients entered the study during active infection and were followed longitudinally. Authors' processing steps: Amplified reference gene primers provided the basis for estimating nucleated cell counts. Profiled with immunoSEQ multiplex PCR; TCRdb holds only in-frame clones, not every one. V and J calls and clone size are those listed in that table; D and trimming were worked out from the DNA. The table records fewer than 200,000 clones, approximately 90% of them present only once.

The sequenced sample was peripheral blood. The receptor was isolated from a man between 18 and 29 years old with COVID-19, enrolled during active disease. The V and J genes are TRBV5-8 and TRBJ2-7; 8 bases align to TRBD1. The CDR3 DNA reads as TGTGCCAGCAGCTGGACAGGGTCCGAGCAGTACTTC. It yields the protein CASSWTGSEQYF.